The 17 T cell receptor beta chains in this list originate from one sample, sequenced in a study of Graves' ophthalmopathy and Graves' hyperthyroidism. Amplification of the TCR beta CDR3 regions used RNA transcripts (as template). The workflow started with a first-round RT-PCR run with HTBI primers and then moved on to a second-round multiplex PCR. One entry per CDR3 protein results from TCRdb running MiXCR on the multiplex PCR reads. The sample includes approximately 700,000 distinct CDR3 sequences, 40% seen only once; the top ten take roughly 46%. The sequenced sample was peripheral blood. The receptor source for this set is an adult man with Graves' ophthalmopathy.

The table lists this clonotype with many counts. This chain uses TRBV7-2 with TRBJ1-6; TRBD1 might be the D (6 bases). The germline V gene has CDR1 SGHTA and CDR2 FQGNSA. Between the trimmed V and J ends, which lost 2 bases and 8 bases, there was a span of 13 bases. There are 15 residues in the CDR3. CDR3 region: CASSLFGGADSPLHF. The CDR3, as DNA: TGTGCCAGCAGCTTATTCGGGGGCGCGGATTCACCCCTCCACTTT.

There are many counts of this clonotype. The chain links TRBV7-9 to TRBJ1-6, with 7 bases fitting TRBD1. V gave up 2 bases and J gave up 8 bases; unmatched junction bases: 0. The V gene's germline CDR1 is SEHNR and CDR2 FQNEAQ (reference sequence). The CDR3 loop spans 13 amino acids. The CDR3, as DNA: TGTGCCAGCAGCTTACAGGGGGATTCACCCCTCCACTTT. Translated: CASSLQGDSPLHF.

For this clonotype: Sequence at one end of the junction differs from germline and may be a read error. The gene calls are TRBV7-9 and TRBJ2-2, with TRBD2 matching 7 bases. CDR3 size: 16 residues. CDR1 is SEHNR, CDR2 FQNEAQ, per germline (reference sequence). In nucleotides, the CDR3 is TGTGCCGGCAGCTTCCCGGGACTAACGAACACCGGGGAGCTGTTTTTT. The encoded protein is CAGSFPGLTNTGELFF.

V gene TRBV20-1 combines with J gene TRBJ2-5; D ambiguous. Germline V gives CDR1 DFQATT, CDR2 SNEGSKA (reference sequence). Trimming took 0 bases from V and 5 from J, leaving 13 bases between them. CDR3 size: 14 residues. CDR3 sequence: CSARDVRVPETQYF. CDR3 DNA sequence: TGCAGTGCTAGAGATGTTCGCGTTCCGGAGACCCAGTACTTC.

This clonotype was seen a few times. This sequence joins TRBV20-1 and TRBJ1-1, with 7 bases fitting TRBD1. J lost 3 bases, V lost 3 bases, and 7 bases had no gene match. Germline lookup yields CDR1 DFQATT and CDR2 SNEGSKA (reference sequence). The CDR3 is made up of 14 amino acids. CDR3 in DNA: TGCAGTGCTAGGGCAGGGGGTGGCTACACTGAAGCTTTCTTT. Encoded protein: CSARAGGGYTEAFF.

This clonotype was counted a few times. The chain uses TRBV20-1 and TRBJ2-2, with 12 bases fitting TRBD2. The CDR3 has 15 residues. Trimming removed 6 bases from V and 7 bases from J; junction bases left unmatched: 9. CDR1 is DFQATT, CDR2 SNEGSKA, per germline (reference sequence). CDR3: CSATTSGRYSGELFF. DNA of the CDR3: TGCAGTGCCACCACTAGCGGGAGGTATAGCGGGGAGCTGTTTTTT.

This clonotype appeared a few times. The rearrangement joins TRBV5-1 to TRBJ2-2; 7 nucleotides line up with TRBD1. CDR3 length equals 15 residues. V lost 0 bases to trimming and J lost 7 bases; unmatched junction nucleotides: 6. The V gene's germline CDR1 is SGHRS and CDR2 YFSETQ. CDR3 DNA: TGCGCCAGCAGCTTGGCCGACAGGGATCACGGGGAGCTGTTTTTT. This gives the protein CASSLADRDHGELFF. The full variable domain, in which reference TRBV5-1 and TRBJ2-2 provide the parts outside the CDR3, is KAGVTQTPRYLIKTRGQQVTLSCSPISGHRSVSWYQQTPGQGLQFLFEYFSETQRNKGNFPGRFSGRQFSNSRSEMNVSTLELGDSALYLCASSLADRDHGELFFGEGSRLTVL.

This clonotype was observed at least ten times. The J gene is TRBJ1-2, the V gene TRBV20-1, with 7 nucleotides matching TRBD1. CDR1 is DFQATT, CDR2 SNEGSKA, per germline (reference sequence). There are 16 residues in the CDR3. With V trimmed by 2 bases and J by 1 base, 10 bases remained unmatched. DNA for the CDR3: TGCAGTGCTAGAAATGACAGGGTGGGAAGTAACTATGGCTACACCTTC. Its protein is CSARNDRVGSNYGYTF.

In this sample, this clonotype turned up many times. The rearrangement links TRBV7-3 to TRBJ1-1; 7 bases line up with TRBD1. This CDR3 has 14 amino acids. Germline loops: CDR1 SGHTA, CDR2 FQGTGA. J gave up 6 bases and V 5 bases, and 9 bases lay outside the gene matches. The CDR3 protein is CASSRQGGIAEAFF. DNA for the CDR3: TGTGCCAGCAGCAGACAAGGGGGCATCGCTGAAGCTTTCTTT.

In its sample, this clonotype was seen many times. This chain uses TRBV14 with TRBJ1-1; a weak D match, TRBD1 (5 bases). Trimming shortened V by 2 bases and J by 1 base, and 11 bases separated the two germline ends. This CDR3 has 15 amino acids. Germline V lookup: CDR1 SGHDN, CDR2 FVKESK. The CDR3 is CASSQLGARNTEAFF. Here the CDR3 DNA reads TGTGCCAGCAGCCAACTTGGGGCCAGGAACACTGAAGCTTTCTTT. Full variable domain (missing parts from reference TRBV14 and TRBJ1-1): EAGVTQFPSHSVIEKGQTVTLRCDPISGHDNLYWYRRVMGKEIKFLLHFVKESKQDESGMPNNRFLAERTGGTYSTLKVQPAELEDSGVYFCASSQLGARNTEAFFGQGTRLTVV.

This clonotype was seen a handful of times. CDR3 residues: CSARKLTQNGYTF. CDR3 DNA sequence: TGCAGTGCTAGGAAATTGACGCAGAATGGCTACACCTTC. The chain joins TRBV20-1 to TRBJ1-2; D not certain. Germline values: CDR1 DFQATT, CDR2 SNEGSKA (reference sequence). This CDR3 is 13 amino acids long. Trimming removed 3 bases at V and 6 bases at J, with 14 bases between.

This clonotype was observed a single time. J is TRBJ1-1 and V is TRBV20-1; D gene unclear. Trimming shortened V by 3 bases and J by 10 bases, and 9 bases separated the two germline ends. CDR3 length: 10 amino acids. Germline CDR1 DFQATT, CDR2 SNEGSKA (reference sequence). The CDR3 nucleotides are TGCAGTGCTAGCGGTCCAGGAGCTTTCTTT. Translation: CSASGPGAFF.

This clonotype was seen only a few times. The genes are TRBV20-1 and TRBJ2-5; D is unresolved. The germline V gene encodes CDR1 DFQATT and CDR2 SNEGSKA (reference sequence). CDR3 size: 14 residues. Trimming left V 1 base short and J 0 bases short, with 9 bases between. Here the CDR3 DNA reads TGCAGTGCTAGAGCGGCACTTTACCAAGAGACCCAGTACTTC. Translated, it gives CSARAALYQETQYF.

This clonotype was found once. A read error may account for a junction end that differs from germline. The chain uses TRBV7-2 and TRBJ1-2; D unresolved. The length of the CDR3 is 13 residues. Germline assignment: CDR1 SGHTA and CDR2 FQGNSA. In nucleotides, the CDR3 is TGCGCCAGCAGCCAAGAAATGGGGTTAGGCTACACCTTC. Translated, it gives CASSQEMGLGYTF.

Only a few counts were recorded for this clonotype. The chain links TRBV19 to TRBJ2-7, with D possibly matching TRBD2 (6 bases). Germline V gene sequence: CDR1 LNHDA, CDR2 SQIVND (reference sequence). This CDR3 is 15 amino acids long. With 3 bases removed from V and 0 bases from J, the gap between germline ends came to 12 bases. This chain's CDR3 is CASSIGAGSSYEQYF. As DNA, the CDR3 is TGTGCCAGTAGTATCGGGGCGGGGAGCTCCTACGAGCAGTACTTC.

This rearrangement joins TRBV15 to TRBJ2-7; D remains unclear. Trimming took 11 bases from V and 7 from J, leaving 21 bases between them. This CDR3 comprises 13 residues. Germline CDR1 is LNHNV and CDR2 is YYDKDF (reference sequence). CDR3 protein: CAPGEKRAWEQYF. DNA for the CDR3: TGTGCCCCCGGCGAGAAAAGGGCGTGGGAGCAGTACTTC.

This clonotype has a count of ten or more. The CDR3 spells CASSQRQGIMNTEAFF. In DNA form, the CDR3 reads TGTGCCAGCAGCCAACGGCAGGGGATCATGAACACTGAAGCTTTCTTT. The V and J genes are TRBV14 and TRBJ1-1; the D gene is possibly TRBD1 (6 bases). V gave up 2 bases and J gave up 0 bases, with 13 bases separating them. The CDR3 contains 16 residues. In germline, CDR1 is SGHDN, CDR2 FVKESK. The variable domain in full, completed from reference TRBV14 and TRBJ1-1, reads EAGVTQFPSHSVIEKGQTVTLRCDPISGHDNLYWYRRVMGKEIKFLLHFVKESKQDESGMPNNRFLAERTGGTYSTLKVQPAELEDSGVYFCASSQRQGIMNTEAFFGQGTRLTVV.